The 9 T cell receptor beta chains given below trace back to one sample, sequenced in a study of OX40 agonist ivuxolimab in advanced cancers. The assay was immunoSEQ multiplex PCR, and TCRdb's table has in-frame clones only and misses some. Among tens of thousands of clones listed, 90% were seen once. Sequences were derived from CD4+ or CD8+ T cells sorted from blood, sampled in a trial of the OX40 agonist ivuxolimab. The receptors shown here come from an adult with an advanced solid tumor such as melanoma, head and neck, liver or kidney cancer.

V is TRBV6-1 and J is TRBJ1-4; no reliable D call. From germline, CDR1 is MNHNS and CDR2 SASEGT. The ends were cut back, 5 bases at V and 0 bases at J, with 7 bases in the middle. This CDR3 region has 14 residues. The CDR3 DNA follows: TGTGCCAGCAGTATCACTACAACTAATGAAAAACTGTTTTTT. As protein: CASSITTTNEKLFF.

The chain couples TRBV4-2 to TRBJ2-3, with no clear D. Trimming removed 5 bases from V and 3 bases from J, with 9 bases in between. Per the germline V gene, CDR1 is LGHNA and CDR2 is YNFKEQ. CDR3 length: 13 residues. The CDR3 region is CASSAMGTDTQYF. As DNA, the CDR3 is TGTGCCAGCAGCGCTATGGGGACAGATACGCAGTATTTT.

The rearrangement links TRBV7-3 to TRBJ2-3; perhaps TRBD2 as D (7 bases). The CDR3 has 16 residues. The ends were cut back, 4 bases at V and 4 bases at J, with 18 bases in the middle. CDR1 and CDR2 from the germline V gene are SGHTA and FQGTGA. The CDR3 region has the DNA TGTGCCAGCAGCTCCGGACTAGGGGGTCGTGCAGATACGCAGTATTTT. As protein: CASSSGLGGRADTQYF.

V gene TRBV15 combines with J gene TRBJ1-2; 7 bases line up with TRBD1. With 2 bases clipped from V and 3 bases from J, the junction kept 0 bases outside the gene matches. The CDR3 runs to 13 residues. The germline gives CDR1 LNHNV, CDR2 YYDKDF (reference sequence). The CDR3 here is CATSRTGDYGYTF. In DNA form, the CDR3 reads TGTGCCACCAGCAGAACAGGGGACTATGGCTACACCTTC. The entire variable domain, with the rest obtained from reference TRBV15 and TRBJ1-2, is as follows: DAMVIQNPRYQVTQFGKPVTLSCSQTLNHNVMYWYQQKSSQAPKLLFHYYDKDFNNEADTPDNFQSRRPNTSFCFLDIRSPGLGDTAMYLCATSRTGDYGYTFGSGTRLTVV.

This clone was detected only once. This chain uses TRBV6-4 with TRBJ2-1; D gene unclear. Trimming left V 6 bases short and J 9 bases short, with 12 bases between. The germline CDR1 and CDR2 sequences are MRHNA and SNTAGT. This CDR3 contains 12 residues. CDR3: CASRGGVGEQFF. The CDR3 DNA follows: TGTGCCAGCAGGGGTGGGGTCGGTGAGCAGTTCTTC.

This chain links TRBV2 with TRBJ1-2, with D possibly TRBD1 on 5 matching bases. Germline loops: CDR1 SNHLY, CDR2 FYNNEI. The CDR3 covers 15 residues. Trimming removed 5 bases from V and 4 bases from J, with 17 bases in between. CDR3 sequence reads: CASSKGDRSSYGYTF. The CDR3 DNA sequence: TGTGCCAGCAGTAAAGGGGATAGGTCCTCCTATGGCTACACCTTC.

The CDR3 DNA sequence: TGTGCCAGCAGCTTGGCTGGGCAGGGGATGAAACAGCCCCAGCATTTT. Translation: CASSLAGQGMKQPQHF. The J gene is TRBJ1-5, the V gene TRBV5-6; D perhaps matches TRBD1 (6 bases). V gave up 0 bases and J gave up 7 bases, with 17 bases separating them. The CDR3 is made up of 16 amino acids. Germline CDR1 is SGHDT and CDR2 is YYEEEE. The variable domain in full, with the rest retrieved from reference TRBV5-6 and TRBJ1-5, is DAGVTQSPTHLIKTRGQQVTLRCSPKSGHDTVSWYQQALGQGPQFIFQYYEEEERQRGNFPDRFSGHQFPNYSSELNVNALLLGDSALYLCASSLAGQGMKQPQHFGDGTRLSIL.

This chain connects TRBV11-2 to TRBJ2-3, with a tentative D call TRBD1 (5 bases). The V gene's germline CDR1 is SGHAT and CDR2 FQNNGV. V lost 1 base and J lost 1, with 6 bases in between. This CDR3 contains 14 residues. In DNA, the CDR3 is TGTGCCAGCAGCTTAGTACAGGGCACAGATACGCAGTATTTT. This encodes CASSLVQGTDTQYF.

CDR3 DNA: TGTGCCAGCGACACAGGGAACAATCAGCCCCAGCATTTT. Translated: CASDTGNNQPQHF. The gene calls are TRBV28 and TRBJ1-5; weak D call: TRBD1 (6 bases). Germline CDR1 and CDR2: MDHEN and SYDVKM. The CDR3 runs 13 residues. The V and J ends lost 8 bases and 3 bases respectively, with 11 bases between them.